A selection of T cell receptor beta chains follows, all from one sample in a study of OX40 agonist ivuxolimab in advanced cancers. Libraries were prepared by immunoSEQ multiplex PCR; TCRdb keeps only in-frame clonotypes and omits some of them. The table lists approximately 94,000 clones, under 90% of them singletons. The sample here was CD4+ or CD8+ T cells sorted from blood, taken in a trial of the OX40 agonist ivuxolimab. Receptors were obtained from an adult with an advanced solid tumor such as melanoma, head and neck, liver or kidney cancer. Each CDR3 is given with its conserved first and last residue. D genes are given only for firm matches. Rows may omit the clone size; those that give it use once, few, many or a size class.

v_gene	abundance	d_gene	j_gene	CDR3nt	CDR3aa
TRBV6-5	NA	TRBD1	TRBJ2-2	TGTGCCAGCAGTTACGGGGGACAGGGGAGGAAGGGGGAGCTGTTTTTT	CASSYGGQGRKGELFF
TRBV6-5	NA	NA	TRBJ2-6	TGTGCCAGCGGCGCCGGGGTAGGGGCCAACGTCCTGACTTTC	CASGAGVGANVLTF
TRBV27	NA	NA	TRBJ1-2	TGTGCCAGCGGGGACGGACGTAACTATGGCTACACCTTC	CASGDGRNYGYTF
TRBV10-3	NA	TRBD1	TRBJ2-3	TGTGCCATCAGTGCCCCTACAGGGGGCAAGGGAGATACGCAGTATTTT	CAISAPTGGKGDTQYF
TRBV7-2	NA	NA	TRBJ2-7	TGTGCCAGCAGCTTAGAGGGCTGGGACGAGCAGTACTTC	CASSLEGWDEQYF
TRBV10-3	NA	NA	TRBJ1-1	TGTGCCATCCGACTGGCAGGAGCGAACACTGAAGCTTTCTTT	CAIRLAGANTEAFF
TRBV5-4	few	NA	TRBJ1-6	TGTGCCAGCAGCTTGTTTCCAGGGAGCGACCAACAGTCACCCCTCCACTTT	CASSLFPGSDQQSPLHF
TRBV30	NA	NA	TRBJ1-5	TGTGCCTGGAGTGGGGGTGACAGTTATAGCAATCAGCCCCAGCATTTT	CAWSGGDSYSNQPQHF
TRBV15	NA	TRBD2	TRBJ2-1	TGTGCCACCAGCAGAGCCGGACTAGCGGGGACTGAGCAGTTCTTC	CATSRAGLAGTEQFF
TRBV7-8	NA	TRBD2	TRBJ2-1	TGTGCCAGCAGCCCAAGCGGGACTAGCAATGAGCAGTTCTTC	CASSPSGTSNEQFF
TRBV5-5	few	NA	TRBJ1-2	TGTGCCAGCAGCTTGCTCGGTGACTATGGCTACACCTTC	CASSLLGDYGYTF
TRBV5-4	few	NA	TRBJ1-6	TGTGCCAGCAGCCTGGACGGGGGTTGGGGAAATTCACCCCTCCACTTT	CASSLDGGWGNSPLHF
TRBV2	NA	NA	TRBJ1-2	TGTGCCAGCAGGGAACAGGGAGTGGGTGGCTACACCTTC	CASREQGVGGYTF
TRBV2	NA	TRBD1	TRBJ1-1	TGTGCCAGCCGCTCTCAGGGGGTGGTCACTGAAGCTTTCTTT	CASRSQGVVTEAFF
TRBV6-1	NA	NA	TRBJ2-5	TGTGCCAGCAGTGACGGCAGGGGCGGGGGAGAGACCCAGTACTTC	CASSDGRGGGETQYF
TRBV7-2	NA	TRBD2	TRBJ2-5	TGTGCCAGCAGCTTAGCAGCGACTAGCGGGCCCCAAGAGACCCAGTACTTC	CASSLAATSGPQETQYF
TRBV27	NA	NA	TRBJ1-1	TGTGCCAGCAGTTCCCTACTCTCGGGGACTGAAGCTTTCTTT	CASSSLLSGTEAFF